This T cell receptor beta chain originates from a study of radiotherapy plus CTLA-4 blockade in lung cancer. Study in general: Objective responses were observed in about a sixth of patients, and disease control was achieved by just over 30%.

Profiling relied on immunoSEQ multiplex PCR, and the TCRdb table lists in-frame clones only, not all of them. Among just over 35,000 clones listed, about 85% were seen once. Study observations and caveats: Among reported predictors of response, early blood T cell clone dynamics with interferon-beta performed best. Radiotherapy with ipilimumab was followed by blood expansion of tumor-derived clones.

Patients in the study, people with chemo-refractory metastatic non-small-cell lung cancer, received focal radiation plus ipilimumab CTLA-4 blockade. As to this clone: Its cognate antigen is unknown.

This clonotype was obtained from a human donor with non-small cell lung cancer who had stable disease on radiotherapy plus ipilimumab. The sample here was peripheral blood, taken from a patient treated with radiotherapy plus ipilimumab.

The CDR3 nucleotides read TGTGCCTGGAGAGACAGGGGGCGAAATGAAAAACTGTTTTTT. It yields the protein CAWRDRGRNEKLFF. The rearrangement uses TRBV30 and TRBJ1-4; TRBD1 agrees at 10 bases. V lost 3 bases and J lost 5; bases outside the gene matches: 3. This CDR3 region has 14 residues. Germline V lookup: CDR1 GTSNPN, CDR2 SVGIG (reference sequence). Drawing the rest from reference TRBV30 and TRBJ1-4, the complete variable domain is SQTIHQWPATLVQPVGSPLSLECTVEGTSNPNLYWYRQAAGRGLQLLFYSVGIGQISSEVPQNLSASRPQDRQFILSSKKLLLSDSGFYLCAWRDRGRNEKLFFGSGTQLSVL.